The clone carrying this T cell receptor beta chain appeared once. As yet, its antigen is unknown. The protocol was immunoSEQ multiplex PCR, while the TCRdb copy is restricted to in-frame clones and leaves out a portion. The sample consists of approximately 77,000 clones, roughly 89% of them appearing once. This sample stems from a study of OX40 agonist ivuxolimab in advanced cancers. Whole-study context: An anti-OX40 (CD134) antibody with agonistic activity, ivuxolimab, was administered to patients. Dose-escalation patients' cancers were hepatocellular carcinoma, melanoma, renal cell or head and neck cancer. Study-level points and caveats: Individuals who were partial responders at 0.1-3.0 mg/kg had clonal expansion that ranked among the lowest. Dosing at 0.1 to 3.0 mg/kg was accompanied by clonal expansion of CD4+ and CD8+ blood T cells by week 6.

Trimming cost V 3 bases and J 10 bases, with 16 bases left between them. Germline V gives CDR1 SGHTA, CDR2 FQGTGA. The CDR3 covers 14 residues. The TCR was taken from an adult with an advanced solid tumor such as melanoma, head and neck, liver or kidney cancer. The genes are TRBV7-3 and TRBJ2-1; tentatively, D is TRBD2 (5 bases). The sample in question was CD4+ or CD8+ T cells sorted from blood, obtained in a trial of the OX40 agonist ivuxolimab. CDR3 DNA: TGTGCCAGCAGCTTCATCCCTTTCCGAGGGGAGCAGTTCTTC. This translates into CASSFIPFRGEQFF.